This T cell receptor (beta chain) comes out of a study of post-analysis software for immune sequencing data. Study-level information: Progressive-relapsing, secondary progressive and relapsing-remitting multiple sclerosis were among the disease courses included. The study's findings and limits: Compared with controls, patients had more of roughly 5 TRBV segments, including TRBV5-6, TRBV5-1 and TRBV20-1. Analysis by F measure revealed that same-batch samples clustered strongly together. Controls' normalized Chao1 diversity significantly exceeded that of multiple sclerosis patients.

In its sample, this clonotype was seen once. Its antigen remains unknown. Trimming took off 2 bases at V and 10 bases at J, with 10 bases between the two ends. Germline CDR1 is LGHDT and CDR2 is YNNKEL (reference sequence). This CDR3 is built from 12 residues. Researchers reported that TCR beta cDNA libraries carried unique molecular identifiers. Approximately 500,000 cDNA molecules were obtained per 1 to 10 million input T cells. TCRdb analysed the PCR reads with MiXCR anew, one entry per CDR3 protein. The table shows roughly 800,000 distinct CDR3 sequences, with 46% occurring only once. This sequence was found in a girl aged 5-17 years with multiple sclerosis. Sequenced material: blood. The rearrangement joins TRBV3-1 to TRBJ2-3; perhaps TRBD2 as D (6 bases). The chain's CDR3 is CASSQTSGAQYF. DNA of the CDR3: TGTGCCAGCAGCCAAACCTCGGGGGCGCAGTATTTT.